What follows are 24 T cell receptor beta chains derived from one specimen sequenced in a study of T cells after posttransplantation cyclophosphamide. Treatment was busulfan-fludarabine conditioning, a marrow graft, and cyclophosphamide on days +3 and +4. Libraries were prepared by immunoSEQ multiplex PCR; TCRdb keeps only in-frame clonotypes and omits some of them. The record shows approximately 15,000 clones for this sample, with no singletons present. The sample here was PBMCs, taken after allogeneic stem cell transplant with posttransplant cyclophosphamide. The receptors derive from a female patient under 45 who received an allogeneic stem cell transplant from a related donor, was CMV-positive, and had no GVHD. The T cells may come from the graft donor.

This clone showed up many times. The chain couples TRBV5-1 to TRBJ1-2, with 7 bases fitting TRBD1. The CDR3 length is 14 residues. Germline assignment: CDR1 SGHRS and CDR2 YFSETQ. The J segment lost 8 bases and the V segment lost 4 bases, leaving 11 bases of the junction unmatched. DNA of the CDR3: TGCGCCAGCAGCCCTTTCCCGACAGGGAGAGGCTACACCTTC. This codes for CASSPFPTGRGYTF. The full variable domain, with the rest looked up from reference TRBV5-1 and TRBJ1-2, is KAGVTQTPRYLIKTRGQQVTLSCSPISGHRSVSWYQQTPGQGLQFLFEYFSETQRNKGNFPGRFSGRQFSNSRSEMNVSTLELGDSALYLCASSPFPTGRGYTFGSGTRLTVV.

This clone was recorded at least ten times. This CDR3 reads CASSMLEREETQYF. The CDR3 region has the DNA TGTGCCAGTAGTATGCTTGAGAGGGAAGAGACCCAGTACTTC. The chain has TRBV19 and TRBJ2-5, with a tentative D call TRBD2 (5 bases). CDR1 is LNHDA, CDR2 SQIVND, per germline (reference sequence). The length of the CDR3 is 14 residues. V was pared by 3 bases and J by 3 bases, with 11 bases between.

At least ten counts were recorded for this clone. Other DNA sequences in the sample encode the same CDR3. V is TRBV28 and J is TRBJ2-7; 10 nucleotides agree with TRBD1. The length of the CDR3 is 15 residues. Germline loops: CDR1 MDHEN, CDR2 SYDVKM. After removal of 6 bases from V and 1 base from J, the junction contained 6 bases not matched to a gene. The CDR3 protein is CASRTGTGVSYEQYF. The DNA for the CDR3 is TGTGCCAGCAGAACCGGGACAGGGGTATCCTACGAGCAGTACTTC.

This clone is medium-sized in the sample. This sequence joins TRBV21-1 and TRBJ1-5; no DNA check was done on the table's D call, TRBD1. TRBV21-1 is deemed a pseudogene. This CDR3 contains 17 residues. The DNA for the CDR3 is TGTGCCAGCAGCACCGCCCTTCGACTGGGGGGACAGCAGCCCCAGCATTTT. This encodes CASSTALRLGGQQPQHF.

The table lists this clone with many counts. V and J are TRBV7-8 and TRBJ2-2, with D perhaps matching TRBD2 (6 bases). Deletions cut 2 bases from V and 9 bases from J, with 16 bases between. Looked up from germline, CDR1 is SGHVS and CDR2 is FQNEAQ. The CDR3 length is 15 residues. CDR3 region: CASSLRTIGIRELFF. Here the CDR3 DNA reads TGTGCCAGCAGCTTAAGGACTATAGGTATTAGGGAGCTGTTTTTT.

This clone was detected many times. This sequence joins TRBV9 and TRBJ2-2; TRBD1 might be the D (5 bases). Trimming removed 3 bases at V and 5 bases at J, with 8 bases between. The CDR3 contains 13 residues. Germline-derived CDR1 and CDR2 are SGDLS and YYNGEE. This CDR3 reads CASSAPGTGELFF. The CDR3 coding sequence is TGTGCCAGCAGCGCCCCAGGGACCGGGGAGCTGTTTTTT.

Ten or more counts support this clone. This rearrangement joins TRBV29-1 to TRBJ1-2; D unclear. Trimming removed 6 bases at V and 4 bases at J, with 15 bases between. CDR1 and CDR2 (germline): SQVTM, ANQGSEA. The CDR3 is 13 residues long. CDR3 region: CSVESPISYGYTF. CDR3 nucleotides: TGCAGCGTAGAATCCCCTATTAGCTATGGCTACACCTTC.

This clone was seen repeatedly, ten times or more. The chain uses TRBV11-2 and TRBJ2-7, with 7 bases aligning to TRBD2. Trimming removed 2 bases from V and 3 bases from J; junction bases left unmatched: 7. This CDR3 spans 15 amino acids. CDR1 SGHAT and CDR2 FQNNGV come from the germline V gene. CDR3 region: CASSLRGGSGYEQYF. The CDR3 DNA reads as TGTGCCAGCAGCTTAAGAGGCGGGAGCGGCTACGAGCAGTACTTC. Complete variable domain (other parts from reference TRBV11-2 and TRBJ2-7): EAGVAQSPRYKIIEKRQSVAFWCNPISGHATLYWYQQILGQGPKLLIQFQNNGVVDDSQLPKDRFSAERLKGVDSTLKIQPAKLEDSAVYLCASSLRGGSGYEQYFGPGTRLTVT.

The table lists this clone with many counts. The CDR3 nucleotides read TGTGCCAGCAGAATTCTAGCGGGACCCTACAATGAGCAGTTCTTC. Protein: CASRILAGPYNEQFF. The chain joins TRBV7-8 to TRBJ2-1; 9 bases are a match to TRBD2. V lost 6 bases to trimming and J lost 2 bases; unmatched junction nucleotides: 5. Germline CDR1 reads SGHVS; CDR2 reads FQNEAQ. This CDR3 region has 15 residues. The full variable domain, in which reference TRBV7-8 and TRBJ2-1 provide the parts outside the CDR3, is GAGVSQSPRYKVAKRGQDVALRCDPISGHVSLFWYQQALGQGPEFLTYFQNEAQLDKSGLPSDRFFAERPEGSVSTLKIQRTQQEDSAVYLCASRILAGPYNEQFFGPGTRLTVL.

This clone was detected many times. The rearrangement joins TRBV19 to TRBJ2-7; D is possibly TRBD1 (5 bases). CDR3 length: 14 amino acids. With 6 bases removed from V and 0 bases from J, the gap between germline ends came to 12 bases. The germline V gene has CDR1 LNHDA and CDR2 SQIVND (reference sequence). CDR3 nucleotides: TGTGCCAGTAGCCAGGGCTTTTTCTCCTACGAGCAGTACTTC. Amino acids: CASSQGFFSYEQYF.

The sample holds many counts of this clone. V and J are TRBV14 and TRBJ2-1; TRBD2 might be the D (6 bases). The CDR3 contains 15 residues. In germline, CDR1 is SGHDN, CDR2 FVKESK. V shed 4 bases and J shed 2 bases, with 12 bases lying between them. The CDR3 bases are TGTGCCAGCAGCCGCGGGACCGCCACCTACAATGAGCAGTTCTTC. Its translation is CASSRGTATYNEQFF.

This clone was observed many times. V is TRBV10-3 and J is TRBJ1-4; tentative D call: TRBD1 (5 bases). Germline-derived CDR1 and CDR2 are ENHRY and SYGVKD. This CDR3 is built from 14 residues. V lost 3 bases and J lost 6, with 11 bases in between. The CDR3 DNA follows: TGTGCCATCAGTGAATGGCTAGGGGATGAAAAACTGTTTTTT. Its protein is CAISEWLGDEKLFF.

There are many counts of this clone. The chain is built from TRBV7-2 and TRBJ2-3; TRBD1 matches 7 bases. V shed 2 bases, J shed 2 bases, and the junction held 4 bases outside the gene matches. The germline V gene has CDR1 SGHTA and CDR2 FQGNSA. This CDR3 comprises 15 residues. The CDR3 bases are TGTGCCAGCAGCTTATCGGGACAGCACACAGATACGCAGTATTTT. Translated: CASSLSGQHTDTQYF.

This clone has ten or more counts. The chain couples TRBV15 to TRBJ2-1, with 15 bases fitting TRBD2. The junction had 3 bases not matched to a gene; V was cut back by 0 bases and J by 3 bases. The CDR3 is 18 amino acids. Germline V gene lookup returns CDR1 LNHNV and CDR2 YYDKDF (reference sequence). The CDR3, as DNA: TGTGCCACCAGCAGAGACCGGGGACTAGCGGGAGGCTACAATGAGCAGTTCTTC. This encodes CATSRDRGLAGGYNEQFF.

The table lists this clone with many counts. This chain connects TRBV5-1 to TRBJ1-1; 7 nucleotides match TRBD1. In germline, CDR1 is SGHRS, CDR2 YFSETQ. J gave up 1 base and V 4 bases, and 13 bases lay outside the gene matches. The CDR3 contains 17 residues. The CDR3 sequence: CASSPSWRGLTNTEAFF. The CDR3 coding sequence is TGCGCCAGCAGCCCGAGTTGGAGGGGGCTCACGAACACTGAAGCTTTCTTT.

This clone was seen at least ten times. The gene calls are TRBV19 and TRBJ1-4; D unclear. The germline V gene has CDR1 LNHDA and CDR2 SQIVND (reference sequence). CDR3 length: 15 amino acids. Between the trimmed V and J ends, which lost 0 bases and 8 bases, there was a span of 13 bases. This CDR3 reads CASSIDVSGLEKLFF. CDR3 sequence (DNA): TGTGCCAGTAGTATAGATGTCTCCGGGTTGGAAAAACTGTTTTTT.

This clone was recorded at least ten times. The J gene is TRBJ2-3, the V gene TRBV27; D ambiguous. CDR1 and CDR2 (germline): MNHEY, SMNVEV (reference sequence). This CDR3 is 16 amino acids long. V was trimmed by 6 bases and J by 0 bases, leaving 16 bases between them. CDR3 protein: CASSPLVGVSTDTQYF. In DNA, the CDR3 is TGTGCCAGCAGCCCCTTGGTGGGCGTAAGCACAGATACGCAGTATTTT.

This clone showed up many times. J is TRBJ2-1 and V is TRBV7-2; TRBD2 agrees at 8 bases. Germline CDR1 SGHTA, CDR2 FQGNSA. The trim removed 3 bases at V and 9 bases at J, leaving 16 bases unmatched. This CDR3 comprises 17 residues. The CDR3 reads CASSFPEGLAGQGEQFF. The CDR3 region has the DNA TGTGCCAGCAGCTTCCCGGAGGGGCTAGCGGGCCAGGGTGAGCAGTTCTTC.

There are many counts of this clone. The chain uses TRBV25-1 and TRBJ1-2; 7 bases line up with TRBD1. Germline CDR1 is MGHDK and CDR2 is SYGVNS. The CDR3 sequence is 15 residues long. The V segment lost 4 bases and the J segment 3 bases; nucleotides outside the gene matches: 8. The CDR3 here is CASSARRGQDYGYTF. DNA for the CDR3: TGTGCCAGCAGTGCCCGAAGGGGGCAGGACTATGGCTACACCTTC.

This clone has ten or more counts. The chain recombines TRBV6-6 with TRBJ2-7, with 9 bases fitting TRBD1. Germline assignment: CDR1 MNHNY and CDR2 SVGAGI (reference sequence). The V segment lost 5 bases and the J segment 2 bases; nucleotides outside the gene matches: 7. The CDR3 is made up of 15 amino acids. Here the CDR3 reads CASSLHRGQAYEQYF. DNA for the CDR3: TGTGCCAGCAGTCTCCACAGGGGGCAAGCCTACGAGCAGTACTTC.

By share, this clone counts as medium-sized (0.01 to 0.1%). The V call is TRBV19, the J call TRBJ1-5; TRBD1 matches at 9 bases. Unmatched junction bases numbered 11, after V lost 5 bases and J lost 3 bases. The germline gives CDR1 LNHDA, CDR2 SQIVND (reference sequence). The CDR3 is 17 residues long. CDR3 DNA: TGTGCCAGTAGTCCAGGGACAGGGAACGTCCCCAATCAGCCCCAGCATTTT. This codes for CASSPGTGNVPNQPQHF. The full variable domain, rest sourced from reference TRBV19 and TRBJ1-5, is DGGITQSPKYLFRKEGQNVTLSCEQNLNHDAMYWYRQDPGQGLRLIYYSQIVNDFQKGDIAEGYSVSREKKESFPLTVTSAQKNPTAFYLCASSPGTGNVPNQPQHFGDGTRLSIL.

This clone came up many times. This rearrangement joins TRBV19 to TRBJ2-2; D perhaps matches TRBD1 (5 bases). The V gene's germline CDR1 is LNHDA and CDR2 SQIVND (reference sequence). There are 14 residues in the CDR3. Trimming took off 7 bases at V and 4 bases at J, with 13 bases between the two ends. CDR3 in amino acids: CASTRSGITGELFF. In DNA form, the CDR3 reads TGTGCCAGTACGCGGTCAGGGATCACCGGGGAGCTGTTTTTT.

The table lists this clone with many counts. This chain links TRBV30 with TRBJ2-7, with TRBD1 identical over 8 bases. Germline CDR1 and CDR2: GTSNPN and SVGIG (reference sequence). The CDR3 has 15 residues. V was clipped by 3 bases and J by 5 bases; unmatched bases: 12. The DNA of the CDR3 is TGTGCCTGGAGCCAACCGACAGGGGCTGCGGACGAGCAGTACTTC. This encodes CAWSQPTGAADEQYF.

This clone came up many times. The chain couples TRBV7-9 to TRBJ2-2; TRBD1 agrees at 11 bases. The CDR3 loop spans 16 amino acids. V was pared by 5 bases and J by 3 bases, with 5 bases of the junction left unmatched. Germline CDR1 reads SEHNR; CDR2 reads FQNEAQ (reference sequence). The CDR3 DNA reads TGTGCCAGCAGCCCTCCGGACAGGGGGCACACCGGGGAGCTGTTTTTT. This encodes CASSPPDRGHTGELFF. The whole variable domain, filled in from reference TRBV7-9 and TRBJ2-2, reads DTGVSQNPRHKITKRGQNVTFRCDPISEHNRLYWYRQTLGQGPEFLTYFQNEAQLEKSRLLSDRFSAERPKGSFSTLEIQRTEQGDSAMYLCASSPPDRGHTGELFFGEGSRLTVL.